These 17 T cell receptor beta chains were all obtained from the same sample, sequenced in a study of T cells in narcolepsy. Profiled with immunoSEQ multiplex PCR; TCRdb holds only in-frame clones, not every one. This table holds under 25,000 clones, approximately 85% found once. The sample taken for sequencing was CD45RA- memory CD4+ T cells from PBMCs. The receptors were sampled from a human donor with narcolepsy.

This clone was seen more than once but under ten times. The rearrangement links TRBV5-6 to TRBJ2-5; a possible D gene is TRBD2 (6 bases). This CDR3 region has 13 residues. Trimming stripped 4 bases from V and 7 bases from J, with 14 bases between. Germline V gene data show CDR1 as SGHDT and CDR2 as YYEEEE. CDR3 DNA: TGTGCCAGCAGCCTAAACTTCGGGGGGACCCAGTACTTC. It yields the protein CASSLNFGGTQYF. Complete variable domain (other parts from reference TRBV5-6 and TRBJ2-5): DAGVTQSPTHLIKTRGQQVTLRCSPKSGHDTVSWYQQALGQGPQFIFQYYEEEERQRGNFPDRFSGHQFPNYSSELNVNALLLGDSALYLCASSLNFGGTQYFGPGTRLLVL.

This chain joins TRBV23-1 and TRBJ1-5, with D maybe TRBD1 (5 bases). TRBV23-1 is an open reading frame, and its role is uncertain. Trimming took off 1 base at V and 4 bases at J, with 23 bases between the two ends. The CDR3 contains 19 residues. The CDR3 DNA follows: TGCGCCAGCAGTCAATTCGGCCTAAATTCTAAGGAGGGGAATCAGCCCCAGCATTTT. Encoded protein: CASSQFGLNSKEGNQPQHF.

The V gene is TRBV5-4, the J gene TRBJ1-1; D is unresolved. The CDR3 totals 16 residues. V was cut by 0 bases and J by 1 base, with 13 bases left in between. Germline values: CDR1 SGHNT, CDR2 YYREEE (reference sequence). CDR3 coding DNA: TGTGCCAGCAGCTTGGACCTCTCCTCGGCGAACACTGAAGCTTTCTTT. Its translation: CASSLDLSSANTEAFF.

The chain employs TRBV7-9 and TRBJ2-1, with a tentative D call TRBD2 (7 bases). Trimming shortened V by 5 bases and J by 0 bases, and 17 bases separated the two germline ends. The CDR3 has 17 residues. Germline assignment: CDR1 SEHNR and CDR2 FQNEAQ (reference sequence). For the CDR3, the DNA is TGTGCCAGCAGCGAACGGGGGGCCACCAGCTCCTACAATGAGCAGTTCTTC. It yields the protein CASSERGATSSYNEQFF.

This clone has a single count. The V call is TRBV5-1, the J call TRBJ1-1; D is unresolved. V dropped 4 bases and J dropped 11 bases, with 15 bases sitting between them. There are 12 residues in the CDR3. Germline V gene sequence: CDR1 SGHRS, CDR2 YFSETQ. The CDR3 sequence: CASSADRNVAFF. The CDR3 coding sequence is TGCGCCAGCAGCGCCGACCGGAACGTGGCTTTCTTT.

This clone was counted a few times. V and J are TRBV2 and TRBJ1-1; D remains ambiguous. Between the trimmed V and J ends, which lost 1 base and 6 bases, there was a span of 9 bases. The germline CDR1 and CDR2 sequences are SNHLY and FYNNEI. The CDR3 is made up of 13 amino acids. The CDR3 DNA reads TGTGCCAGCAGTGAAGGTTCAAGGTCTGAAGCTTTCTTT. Its translation: CASSEGSRSEAFF. The complete variable domain, with remaining parts taken from reference TRBV2 and TRBJ1-1, reads EPEVTQTPSHQVTQMGQEVILRCVPISNHLYFYWYRQILGQKVEFLVSFYNNEISEKSEIFDDQFSVERPDGSNFTLKIRSTKLEDSAMYFCASSEGSRSEAFFGQGTRLTVV.

This sequence joins TRBV7-3 and TRBJ2-5, with 10 nucleotides matching TRBD1. CDR3 size: 14 residues. J gave up 5 bases and V 5 bases, and 5 bases lay outside the gene matches. Germline-derived CDR1 and CDR2 are SGHTA and FQGTGA. In DNA, the CDR3 is TGTGCCAGCAGCCGGACAGGGGGTGGGGAGACCCAGTACTTC. It specifies CASSRTGGGETQYF.

The chain is built from TRBV10-3 and TRBJ2-3; 11 nucleotides agree with TRBD2. Trimming took 7 bases from V and 8 from J; bases not matched to a gene: 17. Looked up from germline, CDR1 is ENHRY and CDR2 is SYGVKD. The CDR3 totals 17 residues. The chain's CDR3 is CAITTEGLAGLGGTQYF. DNA of the CDR3: TGTGCCATCACGACCGAAGGACTAGCGGGTTTGGGGGGTACGCAGTATTTT.

V usage is TRBV6-6 and J usage is TRBJ2-2, with 7 positions matching TRBD1. The V gene end was trimmed by 10 bases and the J gene end by 8 bases; junction bases not matched to a gene: 19. Germline V gives CDR1 MNHNY, CDR2 SVGAGI (reference sequence). This CDR3 spans 16 amino acids. The CDR3 DNA is TGTGCCACTGGGACCCAGGGGGTCGGCGGTGTTGGGGAGCTGTTTTTT. Its translation: CATGTQGVGGVGELFF.

V and J are TRBV6-1 and TRBJ2-2; 9 bases are a match to TRBD2. The germline V gene encodes CDR1 MNHNS and CDR2 SASEGT. The ends lost 6 bases at V and 1 base at J; junction bases unmatched: 3. This CDR3 is built from 15 residues. CDR3 protein: CASRGTSWNTGELFF. The DNA for the CDR3 is TGTGCCAGCAGGGGGACTAGCTGGAACACCGGGGAGCTGTTTTTT.

The CDR3 coding sequence is TGTGCCAGCAGTTTAAGATCCGGGACAGGGGATCAGCCCCAGCATTTT. This translates into CASSLRSGTGDQPQHF. The chain joins TRBV28 to TRBJ1-5; 10 bases line up with TRBD1. After removal of 2 bases from V and 5 bases from J, the junction contained 6 bases not matched to a gene. The germline gives CDR1 MDHEN, CDR2 SYDVKM. CDR3 length: 16 amino acids.

The chain has TRBV11-3 and TRBJ2-5; 13 nucleotides line up with TRBD2. The trim removed 4 bases at V and 5 bases at J, leaving 7 bases unmatched. Germline V gene sequence: CDR1 SGHNT, CDR2 YENEEA. The CDR3 has 16 amino acids. The CDR3 DNA is TGTGCCAGCAGCTCAGGGGGGACTAGCGGGACGGAGACCCAGTACTTC. Translating it yields CASSSGGTSGTETQYF.

The rearrangement joins TRBV5-4 to TRBJ1-4, with a possible D match to TRBD1 (5 bases). CDR3 length: 15 amino acids. Germline V CDR1 and CDR2: SGHNT, YYREEE (reference sequence). Trimming pared 4 bases from V and 5 bases from J, leaving 15 bases between. The CDR3 DNA reads as TGTGCCAGCAGCCCGGTGGGGGGAGAAAATGAAAAACTGTTTTTT. It yields the protein CASSPVGGENEKLFF.

The chain couples TRBV6-1 to TRBJ2-1, with D perhaps matching TRBD2 (5 bases). The CDR3 runs 16 residues. Trimming pared 2 bases from V and 0 bases from J, leaving 11 bases between. Germline CDR1 and CDR2: MNHNS and SASEGT. DNA of the CDR3: TGTGCCAGCAGTGAATTCGCCGGGGACTCCTACAATGAGCAGTTCTTC. Translated, it gives CASSEFAGDSYNEQFF.

J is TRBJ1-5 and V is TRBV7-2; 8 bases align to TRBD1. The CDR3 loop spans 15 amino acids. The ends lost 5 bases at V and 4 bases at J; junction bases unmatched: 7. Per the germline V gene, CDR1 is SGHTA and CDR2 is FQGNSA. The CDR3 DNA reads as TGTGCCAGCAGCCAACAGGGGGGTCTAAATCAGCCCCAGCATTTT. It translates to CASSQQGGLNQPQHF.

This sequence joins TRBV6-1 and TRBJ2-5, with D possibly being TRBD1 (6 bases). V lost 8 bases and J lost 5, with 12 bases in between. The CDR3 totals 12 residues. Germline values: CDR1 MNHNS, CDR2 SASEGT. The chain's CDR3 is CASGTGRETQYF. The CDR3 bases are TGTGCCAGCGGAACAGGGCGTGAGACCCAGTACTTC.

This chain joins TRBV7-2 and TRBJ2-3; 11 bases align to TRBD2. Germline CDR1 reads SGHTA; CDR2 reads FQGNSA. The CDR3 is made up of 15 amino acids. After removal of 4 bases from V and 2 bases from J, the junction contained 2 bases not matched to a gene. CDR3: CASSSGLAATDTQYF. The CDR3 DNA sequence: TGTGCCAGCAGCTCGGGACTAGCGGCCACAGATACGCAGTATTTT.